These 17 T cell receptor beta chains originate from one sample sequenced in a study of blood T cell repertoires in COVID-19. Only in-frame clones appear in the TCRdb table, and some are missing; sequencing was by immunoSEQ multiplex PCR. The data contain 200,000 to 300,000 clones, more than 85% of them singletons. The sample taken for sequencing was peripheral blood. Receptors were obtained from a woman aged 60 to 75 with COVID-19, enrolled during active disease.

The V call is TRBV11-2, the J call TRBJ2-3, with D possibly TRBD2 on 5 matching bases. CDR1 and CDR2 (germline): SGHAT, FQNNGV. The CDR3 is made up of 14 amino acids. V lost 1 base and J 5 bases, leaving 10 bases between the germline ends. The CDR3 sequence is CASSLGAGVDTQYF. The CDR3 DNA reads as TGTGCCAGCAGCTTAGGGGCGGGTGTAGATACGCAGTATTTT. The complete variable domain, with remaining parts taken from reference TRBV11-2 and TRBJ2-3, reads EAGVAQSPRYKIIEKRQSVAFWCNPISGHATLYWYQQILGQGPKLLIQFQNNGVVDDSQLPKDRFSAERLKGVDSTLKIQPAKLEDSAVYLCASSLGAGVDTQYFGPGTRLTVL.

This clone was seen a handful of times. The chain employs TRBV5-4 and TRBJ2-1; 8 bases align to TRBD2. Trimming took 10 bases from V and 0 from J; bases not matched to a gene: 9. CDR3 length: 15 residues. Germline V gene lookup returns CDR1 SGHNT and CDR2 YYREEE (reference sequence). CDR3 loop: CASAGGRDSYNEQFF. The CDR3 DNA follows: TGTGCCTCCGCGGGGGGAAGGGACTCCTACAATGAGCAGTTCTTC.

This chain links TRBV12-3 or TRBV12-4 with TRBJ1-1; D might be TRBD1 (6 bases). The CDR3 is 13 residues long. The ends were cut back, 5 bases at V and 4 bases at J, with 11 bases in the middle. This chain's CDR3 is CASSKGGSTEAFF. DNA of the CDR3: TGTGCCAGCAGTAAAGGGGGATCCACTGAAGCTTTCTTT.

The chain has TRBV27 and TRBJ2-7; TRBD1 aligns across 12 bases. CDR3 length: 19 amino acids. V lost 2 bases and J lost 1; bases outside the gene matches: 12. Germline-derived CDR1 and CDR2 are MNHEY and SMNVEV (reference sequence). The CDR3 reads CASSLRDRGLSGSSYEQYF. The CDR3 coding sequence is TGTGCCAGCAGTTTACGGGACAGGGGGCTTAGCGGGAGTTCCTACGAGCAGTACTTC.

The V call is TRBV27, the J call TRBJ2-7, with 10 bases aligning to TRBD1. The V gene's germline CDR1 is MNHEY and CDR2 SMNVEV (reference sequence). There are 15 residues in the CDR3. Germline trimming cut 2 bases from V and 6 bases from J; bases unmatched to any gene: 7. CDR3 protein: CASSLRQGATGEQYF. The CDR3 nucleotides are TGTGCCAGCAGTTTACGACAGGGGGCTACTGGCGAGCAGTACTTC.

The CDR3 here is CASSRRGRSYNEQFF. The DNA of the CDR3 is TGTGCCAGCAGCCGCAGGGGGCGCTCCTACAATGAGCAGTTCTTC. The genes are TRBV27 and TRBJ2-1, with TRBD1 matching 8 bases. The CDR3 has 15 amino acids. Germline V CDR1 and CDR2: MNHEY, SMNVEV (reference sequence). The trim removed 6 bases at V and 0 bases at J, leaving 4 bases unmatched.

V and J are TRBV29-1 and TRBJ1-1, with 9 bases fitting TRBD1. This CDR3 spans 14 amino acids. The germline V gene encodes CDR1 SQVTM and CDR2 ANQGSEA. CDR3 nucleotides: TGCAGGGCACAGGGGGCCGGAATGAACACTGAAGCTTTCTTT. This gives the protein CRAQGAGMNTEAFF.

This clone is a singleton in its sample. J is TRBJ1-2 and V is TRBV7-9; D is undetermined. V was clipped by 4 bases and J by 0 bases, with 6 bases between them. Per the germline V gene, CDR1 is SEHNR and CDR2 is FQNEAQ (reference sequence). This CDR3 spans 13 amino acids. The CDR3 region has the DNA TGTGCCAGCAGCTCGCAGTCTAACTATGGCTACACCTTC. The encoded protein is CASSSQSNYGYTF. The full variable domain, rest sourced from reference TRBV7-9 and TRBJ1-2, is DTGVSQNPRHKITKRGQNVTFRCDPISEHNRLYWYRQTLGQGPEFLTYFQNEAQLEKSRLLSDRFSAERPKGSFSTLEIQRTEQGDSAMYLCASSSQSNYGYTFGSGTRLTVV.

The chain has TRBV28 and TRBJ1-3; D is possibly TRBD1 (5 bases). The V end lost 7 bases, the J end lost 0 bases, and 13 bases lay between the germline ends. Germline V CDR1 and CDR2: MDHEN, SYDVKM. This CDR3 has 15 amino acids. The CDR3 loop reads CASIRQGTSGNTIYF. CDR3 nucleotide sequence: TGTGCCAGCATCCGCCAGGGAACCTCTGGAAACACCATATATTTT.

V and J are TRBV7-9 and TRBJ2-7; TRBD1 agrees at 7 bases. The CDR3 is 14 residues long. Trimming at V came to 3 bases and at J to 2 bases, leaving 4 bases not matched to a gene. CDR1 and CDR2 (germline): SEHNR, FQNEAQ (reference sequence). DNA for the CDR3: TGTGCCAGCAGCTTCGGACAGGCAGCCTACGAGCAGTACTTC. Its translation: CASSFGQAAYEQYF.

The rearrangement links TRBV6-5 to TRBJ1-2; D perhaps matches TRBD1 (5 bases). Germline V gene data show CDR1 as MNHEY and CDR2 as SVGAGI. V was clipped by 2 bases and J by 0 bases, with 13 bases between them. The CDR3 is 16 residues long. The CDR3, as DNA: TGTGCCAGCAGTTACGCACAGGTCGCGGCTAACTATGGCTACACCTTC. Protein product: CASSYAQVAANYGYTF.

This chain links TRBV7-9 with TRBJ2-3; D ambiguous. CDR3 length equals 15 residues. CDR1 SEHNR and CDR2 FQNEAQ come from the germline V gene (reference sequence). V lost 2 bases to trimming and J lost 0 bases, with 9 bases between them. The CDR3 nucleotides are TGTGCCAGCAGCTTAAGACGGGTTAGCACAGATACGCAGTATTTT. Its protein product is CASSLRRVSTDTQYF.

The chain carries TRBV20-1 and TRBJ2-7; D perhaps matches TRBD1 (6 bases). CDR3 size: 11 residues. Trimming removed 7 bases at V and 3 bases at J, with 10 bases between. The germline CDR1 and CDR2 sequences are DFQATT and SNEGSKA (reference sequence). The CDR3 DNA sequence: TGCAGTGGCCGGGACAACTACGAGCAGTACTTC. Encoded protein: CSGRDNYEQYF.

This chain's CDR3 is CASSGQGAIYGYTF. CDR3 in DNA: TGTGCCAGCAGTGGACAGGGGGCGATCTATGGCTACACCTTC. The V call is TRBV27, the J call TRBJ1-2; 11 positions match TRBD1. The germline V gene encodes CDR1 MNHEY and CDR2 SMNVEV (reference sequence). V lost 5 bases to trimming and J lost 4 bases; unmatched junction nucleotides: 3. The CDR3 spans 14 residues.

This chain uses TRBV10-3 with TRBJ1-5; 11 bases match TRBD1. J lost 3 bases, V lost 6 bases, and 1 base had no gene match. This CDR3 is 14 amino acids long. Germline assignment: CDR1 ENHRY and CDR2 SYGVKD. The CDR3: CAIRGQGDNQPQHF. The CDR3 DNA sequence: TGTGCCATCAGGGGACAGGGGGACAATCAGCCCCAGCATTTT.

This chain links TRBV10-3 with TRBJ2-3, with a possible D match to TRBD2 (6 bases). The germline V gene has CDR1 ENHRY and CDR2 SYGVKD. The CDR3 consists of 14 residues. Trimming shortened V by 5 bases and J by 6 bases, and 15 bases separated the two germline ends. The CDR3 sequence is CAISSGYNRDTQYF. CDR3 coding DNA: TGTGCCATCAGTAGCGGGTATAATAGGGATACGCAGTATTTT.

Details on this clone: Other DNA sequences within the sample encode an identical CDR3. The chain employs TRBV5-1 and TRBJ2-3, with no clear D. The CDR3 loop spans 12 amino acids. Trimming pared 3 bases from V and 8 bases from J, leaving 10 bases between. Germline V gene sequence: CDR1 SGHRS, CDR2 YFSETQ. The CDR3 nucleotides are TGCGCCAGCAGCTCCCCCAGTGGTACGCAGTATTTT. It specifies CASSSPSGTQYF.